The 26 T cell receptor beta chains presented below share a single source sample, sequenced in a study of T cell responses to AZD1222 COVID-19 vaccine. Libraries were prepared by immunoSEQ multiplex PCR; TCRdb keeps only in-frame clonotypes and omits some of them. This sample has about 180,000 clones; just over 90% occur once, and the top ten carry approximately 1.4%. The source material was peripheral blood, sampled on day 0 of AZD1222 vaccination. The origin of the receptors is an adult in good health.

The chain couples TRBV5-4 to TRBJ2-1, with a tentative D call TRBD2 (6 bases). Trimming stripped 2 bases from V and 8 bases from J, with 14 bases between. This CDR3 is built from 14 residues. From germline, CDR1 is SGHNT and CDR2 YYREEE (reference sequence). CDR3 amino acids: CASSFGVGGDEQFF. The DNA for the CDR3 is TGTGCCAGCAGCTTTGGAGTCGGCGGGGATGAGCAGTTCTTC.

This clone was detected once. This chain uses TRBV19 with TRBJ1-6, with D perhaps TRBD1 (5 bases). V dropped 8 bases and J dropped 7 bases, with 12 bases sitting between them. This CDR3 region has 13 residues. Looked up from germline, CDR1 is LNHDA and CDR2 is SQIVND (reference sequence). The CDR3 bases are TGTGCCAGTGGCCGGGACGGGAATTCACCCCTCCACTTT. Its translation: CASGRDGNSPLHF.

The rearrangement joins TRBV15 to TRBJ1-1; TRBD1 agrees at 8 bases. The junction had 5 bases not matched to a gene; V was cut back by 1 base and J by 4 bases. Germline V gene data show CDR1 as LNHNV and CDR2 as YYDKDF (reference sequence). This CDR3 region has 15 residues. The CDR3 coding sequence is TGTGCCACCAGCAGAGGTGGACAGGGCTCCACTGAAGCTTTCTTT. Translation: CATSRGGQGSTEAFF.

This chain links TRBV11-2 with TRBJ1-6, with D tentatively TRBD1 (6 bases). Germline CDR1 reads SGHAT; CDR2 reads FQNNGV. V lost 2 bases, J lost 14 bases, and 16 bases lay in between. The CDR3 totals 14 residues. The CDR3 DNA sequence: TGTGCCAGCAGCTTATCCTACACAGGACAGTCCCTCCACTTT. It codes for CASSLSYTGQSLHF.

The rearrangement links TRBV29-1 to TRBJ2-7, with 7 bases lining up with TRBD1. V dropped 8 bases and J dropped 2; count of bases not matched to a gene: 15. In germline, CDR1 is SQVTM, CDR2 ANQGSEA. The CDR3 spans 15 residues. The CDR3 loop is CSIAGTEWTPYEQYF. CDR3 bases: TGCAGCATCGCCGGGACAGAATGGACGCCCTACGAGCAGTACTTC.

In DNA, the CDR3 is TGTGCCAGCAGTTCAGGGATTGAAAAACTGTTTTTT. This sequence encodes CASSSGIEKLFF. The chain is built from TRBV28 and TRBJ1-4; D might be TRBD1 (5 bases). Trimming left V 4 bases short and J 7 bases short, with 7 bases between. CDR3 length equals 12 residues. Germline CDR1 is MDHEN and CDR2 is SYDVKM.

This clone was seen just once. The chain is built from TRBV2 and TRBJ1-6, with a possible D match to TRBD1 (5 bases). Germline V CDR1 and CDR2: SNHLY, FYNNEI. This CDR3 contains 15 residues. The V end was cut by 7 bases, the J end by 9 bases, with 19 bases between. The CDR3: CASIQDSGRGSPLHF. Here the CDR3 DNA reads TGTGCCAGCATCCAGGACTCAGGGCGGGGTTCACCCCTCCACTTT. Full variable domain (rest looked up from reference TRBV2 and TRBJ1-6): EPEVTQTPSHQVTQMGQEVILRCVPISNHLYFYWYRQILGQKVEFLVSFYNNEISEKSEIFDDQFSVERPDGSNFTLKIRSTKLEDSAMYFCASIQDSGRGSPLHFGNGTRLTVT.

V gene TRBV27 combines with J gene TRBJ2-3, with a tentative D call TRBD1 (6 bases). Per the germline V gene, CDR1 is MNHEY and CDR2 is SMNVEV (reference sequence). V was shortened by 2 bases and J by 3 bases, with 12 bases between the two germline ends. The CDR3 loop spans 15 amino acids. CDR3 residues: CASSLGWGQTDTQYF. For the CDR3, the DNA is TGTGCCAGCAGTTTAGGTTGGGGACAAACAGATACGCAGTATTTT.

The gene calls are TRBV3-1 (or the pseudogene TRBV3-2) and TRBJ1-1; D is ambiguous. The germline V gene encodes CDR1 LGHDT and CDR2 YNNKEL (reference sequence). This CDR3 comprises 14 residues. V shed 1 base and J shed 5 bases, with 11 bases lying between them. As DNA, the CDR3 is TGTGCCAGCAGCCAAGGGACCAAGAGTACTGAAGCTTTCTTT. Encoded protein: CASSQGTKSTEAFF.

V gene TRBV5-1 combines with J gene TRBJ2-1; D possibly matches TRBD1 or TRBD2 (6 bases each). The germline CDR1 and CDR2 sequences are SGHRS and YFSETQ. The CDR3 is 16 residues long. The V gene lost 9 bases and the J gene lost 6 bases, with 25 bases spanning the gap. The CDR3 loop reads CATKRLLPGAVNEQFF. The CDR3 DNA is TGCGCCACCAAACGCCTCCTCCCGGGGGCCGTCAATGAGCAGTTCTTC.

CDR3 region: CASSSGRDSRKYF. DNA for the CDR3: TGTGCCAGCAGCTCCGGACGGGACAGCCGAAAGTACTTC. The V call is TRBV7-2, the J call TRBJ2-5; 7 bases align to TRBD1. With V trimmed by 4 bases and J by 12 bases, 11 bases remained unmatched. Germline V gene lookup returns CDR1 SGHTA and CDR2 FQGNSA. The length of the CDR3 is 13 residues. Full variable domain (missing parts from reference TRBV7-2 and TRBJ2-5): GAGVSQSPSNKVTEKGKDVELRCDPISGHTALYWYRQSLGQGLEFLIYFQGNSAPDKSGLPSDRFSAERTGGSVSTLTIQRTQQEDSAVYLCASSSGRDSRKYFGPGTRLLVL.

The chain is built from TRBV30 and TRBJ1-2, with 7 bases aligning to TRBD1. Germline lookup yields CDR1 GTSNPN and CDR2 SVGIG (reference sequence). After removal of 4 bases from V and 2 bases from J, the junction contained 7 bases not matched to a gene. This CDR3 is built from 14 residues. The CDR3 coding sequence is TGTGCCTGGACCGGGACAGTGCCGAACTATGGCTACACCTTC. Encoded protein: CAWTGTVPNYGYTF.

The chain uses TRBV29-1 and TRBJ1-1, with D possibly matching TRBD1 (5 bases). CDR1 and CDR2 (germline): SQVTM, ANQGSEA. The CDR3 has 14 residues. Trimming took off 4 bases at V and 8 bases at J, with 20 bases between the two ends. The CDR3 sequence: CSVVGDLTEGEAFF. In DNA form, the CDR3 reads TGCAGCGTTGTAGGGGATTTAACGGAGGGGGAAGCTTTCTTT.

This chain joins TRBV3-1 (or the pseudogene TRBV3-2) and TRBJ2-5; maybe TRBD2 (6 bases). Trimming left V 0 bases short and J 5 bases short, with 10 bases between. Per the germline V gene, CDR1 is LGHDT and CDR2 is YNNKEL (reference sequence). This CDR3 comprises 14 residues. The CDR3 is CASSQEGTLETQYF. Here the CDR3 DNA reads TGTGCCAGCAGCCAAGAGGGGACTTTGGAGACCCAGTACTTC.

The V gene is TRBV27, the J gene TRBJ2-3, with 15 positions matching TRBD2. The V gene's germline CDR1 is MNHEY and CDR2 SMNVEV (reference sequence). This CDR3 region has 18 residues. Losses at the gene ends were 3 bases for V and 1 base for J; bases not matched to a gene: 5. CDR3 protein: CASSFGTSGGTGTDTQYF. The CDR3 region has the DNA TGTGCCAGCAGTTTCGGGACTAGCGGGGGGACCGGCACAGATACGCAGTATTTT.

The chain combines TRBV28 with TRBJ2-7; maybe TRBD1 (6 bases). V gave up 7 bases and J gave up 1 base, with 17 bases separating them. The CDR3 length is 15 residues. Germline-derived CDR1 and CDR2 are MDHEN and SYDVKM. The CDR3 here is CASTVGGQLSYEQYF. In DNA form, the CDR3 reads TGTGCCAGCACGGTAGGGGGACAACTATCCTACGAGCAGTACTTC.

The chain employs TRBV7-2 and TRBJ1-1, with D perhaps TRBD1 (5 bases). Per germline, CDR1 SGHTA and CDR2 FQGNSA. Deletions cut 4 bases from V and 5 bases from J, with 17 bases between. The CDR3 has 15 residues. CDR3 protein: CASSYQGSRYTEAFF. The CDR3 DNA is TGTGCCAGCAGCTATCAGGGAAGTCGTTATACTGAAGCTTTCTTT.

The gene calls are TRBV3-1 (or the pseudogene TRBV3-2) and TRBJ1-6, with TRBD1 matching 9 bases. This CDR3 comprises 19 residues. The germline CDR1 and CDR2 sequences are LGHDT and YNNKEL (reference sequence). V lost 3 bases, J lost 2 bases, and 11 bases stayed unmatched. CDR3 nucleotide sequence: TGTGCCAGCAGCCACCCACCGGGACAGGGAACAGCCTATAATTCACCCCTCCACTTT. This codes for CASSHPPGQGTAYNSPLHF.

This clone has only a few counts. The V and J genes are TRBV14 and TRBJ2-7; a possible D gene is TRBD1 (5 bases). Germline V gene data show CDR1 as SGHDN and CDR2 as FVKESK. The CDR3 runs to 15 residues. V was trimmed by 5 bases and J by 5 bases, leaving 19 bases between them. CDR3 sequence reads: CASSSREGHRNEQYF. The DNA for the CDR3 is TGTGCCAGCAGCTCCCGTGAAGGCCACAGGAACGAGCAGTACTTC.

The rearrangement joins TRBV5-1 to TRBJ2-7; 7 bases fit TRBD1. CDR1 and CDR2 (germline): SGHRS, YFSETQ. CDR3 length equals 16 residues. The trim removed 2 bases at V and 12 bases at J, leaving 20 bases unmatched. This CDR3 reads CASSFLAAGTVADRYF. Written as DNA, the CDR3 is TGCGCCAGCAGCTTTCTGGCGGCAGGGACAGTCGCCGACCGGTACTTC.

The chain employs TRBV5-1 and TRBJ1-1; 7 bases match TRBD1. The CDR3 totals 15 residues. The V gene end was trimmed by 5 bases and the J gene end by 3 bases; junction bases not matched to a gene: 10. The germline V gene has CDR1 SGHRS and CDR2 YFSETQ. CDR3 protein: CASSPRAGGYTEAFF. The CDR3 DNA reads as TGCGCCAGCAGTCCGCGGGCAGGGGGTTACACTGAAGCTTTCTTT.

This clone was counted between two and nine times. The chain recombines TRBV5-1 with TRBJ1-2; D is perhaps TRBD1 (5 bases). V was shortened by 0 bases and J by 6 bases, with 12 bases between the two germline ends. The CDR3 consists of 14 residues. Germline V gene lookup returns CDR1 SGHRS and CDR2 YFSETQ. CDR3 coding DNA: TGCGCCAGCAGCTTGGGACAGCTAAACAATGGCTACACCTTC. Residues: CASSLGQLNNGYTF.

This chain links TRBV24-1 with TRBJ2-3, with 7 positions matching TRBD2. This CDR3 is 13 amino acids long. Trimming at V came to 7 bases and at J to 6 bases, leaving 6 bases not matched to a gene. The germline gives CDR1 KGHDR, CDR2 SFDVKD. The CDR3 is CATRGSSGDTQYF. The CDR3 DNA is TGTGCCACCAGGGGTTCTAGCGGCGATACGCAGTATTTT.

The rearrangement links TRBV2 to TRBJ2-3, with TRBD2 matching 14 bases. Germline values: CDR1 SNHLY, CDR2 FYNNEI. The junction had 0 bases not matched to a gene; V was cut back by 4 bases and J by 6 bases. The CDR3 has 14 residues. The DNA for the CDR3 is TGTGCCAGCAGTGGGACTAGCGGGAGGGATACGCAGTATTTT. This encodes CASSGTSGRDTQYF.

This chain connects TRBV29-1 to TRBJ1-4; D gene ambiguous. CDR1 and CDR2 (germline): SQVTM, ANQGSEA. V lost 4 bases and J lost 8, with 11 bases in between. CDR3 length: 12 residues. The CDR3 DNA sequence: TGCAGCGTTGCGACCCTGGAGGAAAAACTGTTTTTT. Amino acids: CSVATLEEKLFF.

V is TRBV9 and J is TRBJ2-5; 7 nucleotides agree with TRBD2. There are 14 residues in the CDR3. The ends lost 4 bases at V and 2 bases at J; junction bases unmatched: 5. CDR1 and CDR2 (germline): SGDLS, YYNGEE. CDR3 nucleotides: TGTGCCAGCAGCAGGTACGGGGGGCAAGAGACCCAGTACTTC. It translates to CASSRYGGQETQYF.